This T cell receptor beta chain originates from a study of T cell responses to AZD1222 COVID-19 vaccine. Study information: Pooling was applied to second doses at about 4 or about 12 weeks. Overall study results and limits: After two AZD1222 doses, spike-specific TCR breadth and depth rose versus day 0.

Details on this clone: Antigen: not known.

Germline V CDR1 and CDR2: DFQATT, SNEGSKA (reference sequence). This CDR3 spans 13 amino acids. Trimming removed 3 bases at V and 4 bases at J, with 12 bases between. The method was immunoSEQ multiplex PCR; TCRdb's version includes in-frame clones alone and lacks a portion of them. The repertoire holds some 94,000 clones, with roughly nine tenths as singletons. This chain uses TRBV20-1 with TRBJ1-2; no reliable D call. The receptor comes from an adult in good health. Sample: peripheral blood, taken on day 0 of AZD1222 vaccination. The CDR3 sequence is CSASSGYRYGYTF. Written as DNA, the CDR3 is TGCAGTGCTAGTTCAGGTTACCGCTATGGCTACACCTTC.